The 26 T cell receptor beta chains listed next were all sequenced from one sample in a study of cytomegalovirus exposure and HLA in healthy donors (dated by TCRdb to 2016 to 2017). The library came from the immunoSEQ multiplex PCR assay. For the multiplex PCR, a mixture combining 60 forward primers for TCR Vbeta segments and 13 reverse primers for TCR Jbeta segments was used. The table was pulled from immuneACCESS by TCRdb, which kept in-frame rearrangements only. Such tables lose some clones; where checked, under half of the loss comes from unresolved V genes, and the rest has no known cause. A total of 110,000 to 150,000 clones appear in this sample, more than 7.5% of them only once. The ten largest clones take up 1.5% to 2% of the sample. Sequencing was carried out using PBMCs. These receptors were collected from a man over 45 in good health and CMV-seronegative.

Points on this clone: Other nucleotide sequences from this sample produce the same CDR3. This chain connects TRBV9 to TRBJ2-1; no clear D. V gave up 1 base and J gave up 0 bases, with 8 bases separating them. Per the germline V gene, CDR1 is SGDLS and CDR2 is YYNGEE. This CDR3 region has 15 residues. The CDR3 DNA reads as TGTGCCAGCAGCGTAACGGAGTCCTCCTACAATGAGCAGTTCTTC. Amino acids: CASSVTESSYNEQFF.

The V call is TRBV30, the J call TRBJ2-5, with D possibly matching TRBD1 (5 bases). The J call is in doubt because the DNA end fits TRBJ2-7 better. Per germline, CDR1 GTSNPN and CDR2 SVGIG (reference sequence). The CDR3 is made up of 13 amino acids. The CDR3 protein is CAWSPGPSYEQYF. In nucleotides, the CDR3 is TGTGCCTGGAGTCCAGGGCCCTCCTACGAGCAGTACTTC.

In its sample, this clone was seen a few times. This chain links TRBV13 with TRBJ1-3; 8 bases agree with TRBD1. V lost 0 bases, J lost 1 base, and 11 bases stayed unmatched. CDR1 and CDR2 from the germline V gene are PRHDT and FYEKMQ (reference sequence). The CDR3 spans 19 residues. CDR3 in amino acids: CASSLGGPGGTGSGNTIYF. CDR3 nucleotide sequence: TGTGCCAGCAGCTTAGGAGGGCCAGGGGGCACAGGTTCTGGAAACACCATATATTTT.

Concerning this clone: In this CDR3 the conserved last residue, phenylalanine or tryptophan, is missing, so a read error is likely. This chain joins TRBV6-1 and TRBJ2-3; 12 bases line up with TRBD2. In germline, CDR1 is MNHNS, CDR2 SASEGT. CDR3 length: 17 residues. This CDR3 is CARSDLAGGPGTDTQYV. CDR3 DNA sequence: TGTGCCAGAAGTGATCTAGCGGGGGGGCCCGGCACAGATACGCAGTATGTT.

V and J are TRBV7-8 and TRBJ2-7, with 11 bases aligning to TRBD2. Losses at the gene ends were 5 bases for V and 5 bases for J; bases not matched to a gene: 14. This CDR3 is built from 17 residues. Germline CDR1 and CDR2: SGHVS and FQNEAQ. The DNA of the CDR3 is TGTGCCAGCAGCCGACTCCCCGGGACTAGCGGAGTCCACGAGCAGTACTTC. It is translated as CASSRLPGTSGVHEQYF. Looking up the rest from reference TRBV7-8 and TRBJ2-7 gives the full variable domain: GAGVSQSPRYKVAKRGQDVALRCDPISGHVSLFWYQQALGQGPEFLTYFQNEAQLDKSGLPSDRFFAERPEGSVSTLKIQRTQQEDSAVYLCASSRLPGTSGVHEQYFGPGTRLTVT.

This rearrangement joins TRBV29-1 to TRBJ2-3; 7 positions match TRBD1. The CDR3 loop spans 13 amino acids. The V and J ends lost 3 bases and 6 bases, in that order; junction bases with no gene match: 6. From germline, CDR1 is SQVTM and CDR2 ANQGSEA. In DNA, the CDR3 is TGCAGCGTTGATGAAGGGGGCGTCGATACGCAGTATTTT. It yields the protein CSVDEGGVDTQYF.

This clone has a single count. The rearrangement uses TRBV15 and TRBJ2-7, with D maybe TRBD2 (7 bases). CDR3 length: 17 residues. Germline-derived CDR1 and CDR2 are LNHNV and YYDKDF (reference sequence). Trimming pared 0 bases from V and 1 base from J, leaving 16 bases between. CDR3 in DNA: TGTGCCACCAGCAGAGAAGAGGGGAGGGGGGGTTCCTACGAGCAGTACTTC. It encodes CATSREEGRGGSYEQYF.

The rearrangement links TRBV13 to TRBJ2-1; unclear D gene. CDR3 length: 14 residues. Germline CDR1 PRHDT, CDR2 FYEKMQ (reference sequence). V lost 1 base and J lost 3, with 7 bases in between. This CDR3 reads CASSLDRDYNEQFF. The CDR3 coding sequence is TGTGCCAGCAGCTTAGACAGAGACTACAATGAGCAGTTCTTC.

This clone has a handful of counts. V usage is TRBV5-1 and J usage is TRBJ2-5; TRBD2 agrees at 9 bases. Trimming removed 1 base from V and 4 bases from J; junction bases left unmatched: 2. The V gene's germline CDR1 is SGHRS and CDR2 YFSETQ. This CDR3 has 14 residues. CDR3 protein: CASSLLLAGETQYF. The CDR3 DNA sequence: TGCGCCAGCAGCTTGTTACTAGCGGGAGAGACCCAGTACTTC.

This clone was counted between two and nine times. The V and J genes are TRBV6-1 and TRBJ2-5, with 8 positions matching TRBD1. The CDR3 covers 14 residues. With V trimmed by 1 base and J by 7 bases, 5 bases remained unmatched. The V gene's germline CDR1 is MNHNS and CDR2 SASEGT. The CDR3 sequence: CASSEGTGPRTQYF. As DNA, the CDR3 is TGTGCCAGCAGTGAAGGGACAGGGCCCAGGACCCAGTACTTC.

The chain uses TRBV10-2 and TRBJ1-5, with 10 bases fitting TRBD1. V shed 7 bases, J shed 0 bases, and the junction held 9 bases outside the gene matches. CDR3 length equals 17 residues. Per the germline V gene, CDR1 is WSHSY and CDR2 is SAAADI. CDR3 sequence: CASKKGQGHYSNQPQHF. CDR3 nucleotide sequence: TGCGCCAGCAAGAAGGGACAGGGGCACTATAGCAATCAGCCCCAGCATTTT.

The chain is built from TRBV30 and TRBJ1-1; D call uncertain. Trimming removed 1 base at V and 7 bases at J, with 13 bases between. The CDR3 is 13 amino acids. Germline V lookup: CDR1 GTSNPN, CDR2 SVGIG (reference sequence). CDR3 sequence: CAWSGAARGEAFF. DNA for the CDR3: TGTGCCTGGAGTGGAGCGGCGCGGGGTGAAGCTTTCTTT.

This chain uses TRBV5-6 with TRBJ2-3; D unresolved. Germline loops: CDR1 SGHDT, CDR2 YYEEEE. Trimming removed 4 bases at V and 2 bases at J, with 8 bases between. This CDR3 has 13 amino acids. The CDR3 coding sequence is TGTGCCAGCAGCAGAACAACCACAGATACGCAGTATTTT. Translating gives CASSRTTTDTQYF.

This clone appeared a few times. This chain connects TRBV5-1 to TRBJ1-2; D remains unclear. The CDR3 consists of 14 residues. CDR1 and CDR2 (germline): SGHRS, YFSETQ. V was shortened by 4 bases and J by 2 bases, with 12 bases between the two germline ends. The CDR3 region has the DNA TGCGCCAGCAGCCCCGAAGGCGGCAACTATGGCTACACCTTC. Residues: CASSPEGGNYGYTF.

The chain carries TRBV5-4 and TRBJ2-5; TRBD2 matches at 11 bases. Germline values: CDR1 SGHNT, CDR2 YYREEE (reference sequence). This CDR3 is 15 amino acids long. The V and J ends lost 1 base and 6 bases, in that order; junction bases with no gene match: 5. The CDR3 DNA follows: TGTGCCAGCAGCTTGTTAGCGGGAGGGACGAAGACCCAGTACTTC. This gives the protein CASSLLAGGTKTQYF.

The chain combines TRBV25-1 with TRBJ2-1; 8 bases are a match to TRBD2. The CDR3 consists of 16 residues. J was trimmed by 8 bases and V by 8 bases; bases with no gene match: 17. From germline, CDR1 is MGHDK and CDR2 SYGVNS. CDR3 nucleotides: TGTGCCAGCCATGAACGTAGCGGGACCCCGGGGGATGAGCAGTTCTTC. Residues: CASHERSGTPGDEQFF.

The chain combines TRBV18 with TRBJ2-1; 14 nucleotides line up with TRBD2. The CDR3 contains 16 residues. V lost 6 bases, J lost 10 bases, and 11 bases stayed unmatched. From germline, CDR1 is KGHSH and CDR2 LQKENI. The CDR3 reads CASSRPGLAGDQEQFF. The DNA for the CDR3 is TGTGCCAGCTCCCGCCCGGGACTAGCGGGAGACCAGGAGCAGTTCTTC.

This clone was recorded a few times. The chain carries TRBV30 and TRBJ2-3; 7 nucleotides align to TRBD2. V trimming: 2 bases; J trimming: 1 base; junction bases outside the gene matches: 9. Germline lookup yields CDR1 GTSNPN and CDR2 SVGIG (reference sequence). This CDR3 contains 16 residues. In DNA, the CDR3 is TGTGCCTGGAGTAGTAAGGTAGCGGGTGGCACAGATACGCAGTATTTT. Residues: CAWSSKVAGGTDTQYF.

CDR3 loop: CASSPQVRNTIYF. As DNA, the CDR3 is TGTGCCAGCAGCCCCCAGGTTAGAAACACCATATATTTT. V and J are TRBV7-2 and TRBJ1-3; D not resolved. This CDR3 region has 13 residues. Per the germline V gene, CDR1 is SGHTA and CDR2 is FQGNSA. V was clipped by 5 bases and J by 5 bases, with 10 bases between them.

In this sample, this clone turned up a few times. The V call is TRBV6-6, the J call TRBJ2-5, with TRBD2 as a possible D gene (6 bases). The CDR3 consists of 15 residues. Trimming took off 6 bases at V and 5 bases at J, with 19 bases between the two ends. Germline V gives CDR1 MNHNY, CDR2 SVGAGI (reference sequence). The DNA of the CDR3 is TGTGCCAGCAGCCCCCCCCGGGGAGGAGGGGAGACCCAGTACTTC. Amino acid sequence: CASSPPRGGGETQYF.

Worth noting for this clone: A junction end diverges from the germline sequence, so it may reflect a read error. The genes are TRBV6-1 and TRBJ1-3, with TRBD1 as a possible D gene (5 bases). The CDR3 has 12 residues. Germline V CDR1 and CDR2: MNHNS, SASEGT. In DNA form, the CDR3 reads TGTGCCAGCACGGTCCGGGGGAACACTATATATTTT. Its protein product is CASTVRGNTIYF.

This clone was found a few times. The rearrangement uses TRBV6-1 and TRBJ2-3; perhaps TRBD2 as D (7 bases). In germline, CDR1 is MNHNS, CDR2 SASEGT. This CDR3 region has 13 residues. The CDR3 nucleotides are TGTGCAAGGGGGAGGGGCCCGGTAGATACGCAGTATTTT. Its protein product is CARGRGPVDTQYF.

The sample holds a few counts of this clone. This chain uses TRBV4-1 with TRBJ1-3; tentatively, D is TRBD1 (5 bases). Looked up from germline, CDR1 is MGHRA and CDR2 is YSYEKL. Trimming left V 3 bases short and J 0 bases short, with 12 bases between. This CDR3 has 16 amino acids. CDR3 amino acids: CASSHVTASSGNTIYF. DNA for the CDR3: TGCGCCAGCAGCCACGTGACAGCGAGCTCTGGAAACACCATATATTTT.

This clone has just a few counts. The chain uses TRBV9 and TRBJ2-1; TRBD2 aligns across 11 bases. There are 17 residues in the CDR3. V dropped 2 bases and J dropped 7; count of bases not matched to a gene: 11. Germline-derived CDR1 and CDR2 are SGDLS and YYNGEE. CDR3 bases: TGTGCCAGCAGCGTCTTAGCGGGGGGGAGTACTATGAATGAGCAGTTCTTC. Amino acids: CASSVLAGGSTMNEQFF.

A few counts support this clone. The chain has TRBV6-1 and TRBJ2-2; a possible D gene is TRBD1 (5 bases). Germline CDR1 MNHNS, CDR2 SASEGT. This CDR3 comprises 15 residues. V lost 4 bases and J 4 bases, leaving 13 bases between the germline ends. The CDR3 reads CASSATGLVTGELFF. The DNA for the CDR3 is TGTGCCAGCAGTGCCACAGGTTTGGTCACCGGGGAGCTGTTTTTT.

This chain joins TRBV30 and TRBJ1-2; 10 bases are shared with TRBD1. Trimming removed 8 bases from V and 4 bases from J; junction bases left unmatched: 7. CDR3 length equals 13 residues. The germline CDR1 and CDR2 sequences are GTSNPN and SVGIG (reference sequence). The DNA for the CDR3 is TGTGCCGGGAAGACAGGGGGCTTCTATGGCTACACCTTC. This encodes CAGKTGGFYGYTF.